One sample yielded the 6 T cell receptor beta chains listed below, sequenced in a study of blood T cell repertoires in COVID-19. Assay used: immunoSEQ multiplex PCR; TCRdb lists only in-frame clones, some missing. The sample lists a few hundred thousand clones, roughly 83% occurring once. Sample: peripheral blood. The source is a man older than 75 with acute or convalescent COVID-19.

This chain joins TRBV5-1 and TRBJ2-3, with 10 bases lining up with TRBD1. The CDR3 is 15 residues long. Per the germline V gene, CDR1 is SGHRS and CDR2 is YFSETQ. V gave up 3 bases and J gave up 3 bases; unmatched junction bases: 4. CDR3: CASSWGDRGTDTQYF. Written as DNA, the CDR3 is TGCGCCAGCAGCTGGGGGGACAGGGGAACAGATACGCAGTATTTT.

This rearrangement joins TRBV4-1 to TRBJ2-5, with D possibly TRBD1 on 5 matching bases. The CDR3 has 17 residues. Germline V CDR1 and CDR2: MGHRA, YSYEKL. V lost 0 bases to trimming and J lost 5 bases, with 19 bases between them. The CDR3 bases are TGCGCCAGCAGCCAAGATCCCTCAGGGTATAGGGTCGAGACCCAGTACTTC. This sequence encodes CASSQDPSGYRVETQYF.

The gene calls are TRBV5-1 and TRBJ2-2; TRBD1 matches 7 bases. CDR1 and CDR2 (germline): SGHRS, YFSETQ. The CDR3 is 15 residues long. The J segment lost 4 bases and the V segment lost 6 bases, leaving 9 bases of the junction unmatched. CDR3 residues: CASTLQGTATGELFF. The CDR3 DNA follows: TGCGCCAGCACCCTACAAGGGACAGCCACCGGGGAGCTGTTTTTT. The entire variable domain, with the rest obtained from reference TRBV5-1 and TRBJ2-2, is as follows: KAGVTQTPRYLIKTRGQQVTLSCSPISGHRSVSWYQQTPGQGLQFLFEYFSETQRNKGNFPGRFSGRQFSNSRSEMNVSTLELGDSALYLCASTLQGTATGELFFGEGSRLTVL.

CDR3 coding DNA: TGTGCCAGCAGTTCTCAGGGGGCGACTGAAGCTTTCTTT. Translation: CASSSQGATEAFF. The chain couples TRBV12-3 or TRBV12-4 to TRBJ1-1; 8 positions agree with TRBD1. This CDR3 has 13 amino acids. V lost 4 bases, J lost 5 bases, and 3 bases stayed unmatched.

V and J are TRBV7-9 and TRBJ1-4, with TRBD1 as a possible D gene (5 bases). The CDR3 has 14 residues. Trimming stripped 1 base from V and 6 bases from J, with 9 bases between. Germline CDR1 and CDR2: SEHNR and FQNEAQ (reference sequence). CDR3 nucleotides: TGTGCCAGCAGCTTAGATCAGGGCTATGAAAAACTGTTTTTT. Amino acids: CASSLDQGYEKLFF.

The chain uses TRBV5-1 and TRBJ1-6; 9 bases agree with TRBD1. The CDR3 is 16 residues long. Germline V gives CDR1 SGHRS, CDR2 YFSETQ. J was trimmed by 7 bases and V by 3 bases; bases with no gene match: 8. In nucleotides, the CDR3 is TGCGCCAGCAGCTCGCTGGGACAGGGATTGAATTCACCCCTCCACTTT. This sequence encodes CASSSLGQGLNSPLHF.